The TCR beta chain described here comes from a study of blood T cells in healthy people across ages. V shed 4 bases, J shed 4 bases, and the junction held 7 bases outside the gene matches. Per the germline V gene, CDR1 is SGHRS and CDR2 is YFSETQ. This CDR3 spans 14 amino acids. No fewer than 5.5 micrograms of total RNA were isolated from every sample. A second PCR, run for roughly 7 to 12 cycles, used a sample-barcoded 5' primer plus a J-beta primer mix. Every cDNA molecule bore a tag from a template-switch adaptor containing 12 random nucleotides. TCRdb reprocessed the 5' RACE reads with MiXCR, giving one entry per CDR3 protein. This table holds about 1.1 million distinct CDR3 sequences, less than 45% found once.

The gene calls are TRBV5-1 and TRBJ1-1; TRBD1 agrees at 7 bases. The material sequenced was blood. The clonotype was recovered from a young man in good health. The CDR3 loop is CASSGTQGTTEAFF. The CDR3 DNA reads TGCGCCAGCAGCGGCACACAGGGGACCACTGAAGCTTTCTTT. Full variable domain (rest looked up from reference TRBV5-1 and TRBJ1-1): KAGVTQTPRYLIKTRGQQVTLSCSPISGHRSVSWYQQTPGQGLQFLFEYFSETQRNKGNFPGRFSGRQFSNSRSEMNVSTLELGDSALYLCASSGTQGTTEAFFGQGTRLTVV.